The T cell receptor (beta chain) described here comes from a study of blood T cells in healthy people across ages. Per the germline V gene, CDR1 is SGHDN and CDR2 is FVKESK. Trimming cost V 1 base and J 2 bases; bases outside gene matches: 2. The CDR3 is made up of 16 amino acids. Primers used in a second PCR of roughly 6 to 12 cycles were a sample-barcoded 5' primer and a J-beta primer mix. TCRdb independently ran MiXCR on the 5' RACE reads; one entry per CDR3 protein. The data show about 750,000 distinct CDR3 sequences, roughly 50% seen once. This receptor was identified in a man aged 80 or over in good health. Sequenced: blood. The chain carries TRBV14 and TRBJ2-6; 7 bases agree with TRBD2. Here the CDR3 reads CASSQGGGTGANVLTF. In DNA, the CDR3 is TGTGCCAGCAGCCAAGGGGGGGGGACTGGGGCCAACGTCCTGACTTTC.